This T cell receptor beta chain was sequenced during a study of graft-versus-host responses after intestinal transplantation. The wider study: Multivisceral, liver-intestinal, or isolated intestinal transplants were received by the recipients.

As for this clone: Its antigen is unknown.

Trimming took 6 bases from V and 1 from J, leaving 6 bases between them. Germline lookup yields CDR1 LNHDA and CDR2 SQIVND (reference sequence). CDR3 length equals 13 residues. Clones were sequenced by immunoSEQ multiplex PCR, and TCRdb holds only the in-frame ones, with some missing. The sample has about 100,000 clones; roughly 87% are singletons. The chain uses TRBV19 and TRBJ2-2; perhaps TRBD2 as D (5 bases). The sequenced sample was unstimulated CD4+ T cells sorted from spleen or lymph node cells, obtained before transplant. The source of this sequence is a human donor who was the organ donor for an intestinal transplant. CDR3 DNA: TGTGCCAGTAGCCGGGGGAACACCGGGGAGCTGTTTTTT. Translating it yields CASSRGNTGELFF.